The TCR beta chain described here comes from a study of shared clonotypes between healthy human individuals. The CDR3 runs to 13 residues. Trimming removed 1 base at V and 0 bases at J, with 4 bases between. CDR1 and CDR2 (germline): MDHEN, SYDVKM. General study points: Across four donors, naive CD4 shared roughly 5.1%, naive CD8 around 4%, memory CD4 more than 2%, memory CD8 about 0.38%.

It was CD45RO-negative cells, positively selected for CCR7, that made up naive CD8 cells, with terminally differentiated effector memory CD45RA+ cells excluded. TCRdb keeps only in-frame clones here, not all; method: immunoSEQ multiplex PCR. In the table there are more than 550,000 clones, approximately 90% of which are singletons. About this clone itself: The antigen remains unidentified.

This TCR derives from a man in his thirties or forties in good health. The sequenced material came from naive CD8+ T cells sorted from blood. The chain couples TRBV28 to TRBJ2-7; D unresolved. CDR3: CASSLLTSYEQYF. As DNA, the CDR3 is TGTGCCAGCAGTTTATTAACCTCCTACGAGCAGTACTTC.